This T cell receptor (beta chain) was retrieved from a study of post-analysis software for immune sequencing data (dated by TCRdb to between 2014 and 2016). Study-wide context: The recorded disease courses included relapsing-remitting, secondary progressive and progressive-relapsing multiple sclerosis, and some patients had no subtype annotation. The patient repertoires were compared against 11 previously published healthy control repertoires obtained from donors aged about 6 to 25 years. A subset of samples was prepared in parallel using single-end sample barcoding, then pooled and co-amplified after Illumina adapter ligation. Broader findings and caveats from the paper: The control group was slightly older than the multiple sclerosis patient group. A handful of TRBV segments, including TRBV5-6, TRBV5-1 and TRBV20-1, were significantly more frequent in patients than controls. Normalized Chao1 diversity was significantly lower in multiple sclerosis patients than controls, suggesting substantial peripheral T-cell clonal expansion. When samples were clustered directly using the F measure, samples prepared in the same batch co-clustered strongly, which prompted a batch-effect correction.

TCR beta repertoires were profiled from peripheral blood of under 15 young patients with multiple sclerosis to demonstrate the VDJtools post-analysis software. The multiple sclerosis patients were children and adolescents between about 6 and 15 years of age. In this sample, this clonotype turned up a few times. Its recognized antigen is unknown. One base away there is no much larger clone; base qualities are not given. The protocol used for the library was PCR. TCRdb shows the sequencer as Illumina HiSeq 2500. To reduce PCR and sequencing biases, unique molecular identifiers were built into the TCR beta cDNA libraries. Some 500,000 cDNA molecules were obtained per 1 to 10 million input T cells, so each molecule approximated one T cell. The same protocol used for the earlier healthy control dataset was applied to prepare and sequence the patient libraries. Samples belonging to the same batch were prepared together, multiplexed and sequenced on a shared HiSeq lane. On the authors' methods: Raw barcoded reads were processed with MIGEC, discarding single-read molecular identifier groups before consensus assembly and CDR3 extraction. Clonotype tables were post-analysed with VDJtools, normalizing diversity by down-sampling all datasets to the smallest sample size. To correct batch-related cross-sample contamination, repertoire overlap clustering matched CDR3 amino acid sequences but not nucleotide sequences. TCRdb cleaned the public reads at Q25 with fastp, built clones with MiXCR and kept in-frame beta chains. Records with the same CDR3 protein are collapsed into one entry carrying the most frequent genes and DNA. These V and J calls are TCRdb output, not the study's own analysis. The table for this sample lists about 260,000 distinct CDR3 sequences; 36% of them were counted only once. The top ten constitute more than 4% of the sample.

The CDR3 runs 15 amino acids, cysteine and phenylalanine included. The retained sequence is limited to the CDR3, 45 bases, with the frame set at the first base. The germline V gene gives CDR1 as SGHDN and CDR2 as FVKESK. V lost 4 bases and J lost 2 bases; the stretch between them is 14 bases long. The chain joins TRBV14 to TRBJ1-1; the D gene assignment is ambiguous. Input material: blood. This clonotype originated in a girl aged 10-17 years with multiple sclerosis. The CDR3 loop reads CASSPIWTANTEAFF. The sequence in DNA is TGTGCCAGCAGCCCCATATGGACGGCAAACACTGAAGCTTTCTTT.